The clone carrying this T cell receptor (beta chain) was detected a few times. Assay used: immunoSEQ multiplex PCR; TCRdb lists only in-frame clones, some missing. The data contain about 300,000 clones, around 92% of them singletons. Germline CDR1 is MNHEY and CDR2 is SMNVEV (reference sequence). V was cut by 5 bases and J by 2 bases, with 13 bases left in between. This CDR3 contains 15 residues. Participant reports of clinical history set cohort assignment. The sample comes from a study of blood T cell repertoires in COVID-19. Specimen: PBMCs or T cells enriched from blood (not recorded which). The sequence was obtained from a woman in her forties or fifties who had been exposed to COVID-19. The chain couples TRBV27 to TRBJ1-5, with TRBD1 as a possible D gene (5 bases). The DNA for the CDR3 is TGTGCCAGCAGTCCCGGGTCGGGGGGCAATCAGCCCCAGCATTTT. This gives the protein CASSPGSGGNQPQHF.